This record concerns one T cell receptor (beta chain) sequence. The target antigen is unknown. Some clones are missing from TCRdb's copy, which holds only in-frame ones; the method was immunoSEQ multiplex PCR. The repertoire consists of roughly 120,000 clones, with about nine tenths occurring once and the leading ten covering 0.55% to 0.7%. This specimen belongs to a study of a mutant IDH1 vaccine in newly diagnosed glioma. Time point denoted: week 11, during vaccination. Vaccination comprised doses that each held 300 ug of mutant IDH1 20-mer peptide, plus topical imiquimod. This sequence originates from a woman in her forties or fifties with glioma. This sample comprised PBMCs, obtained from a glioma patient whose treatment included an IDH1 peptide vaccine.

CDR3 in DNA: TGTGCCAGCTCGAGAGCACAGGGGAGCTATGGCTACACCTTC. This codes for CASSRAQGSYGYTF. The gene calls are TRBV18 and TRBJ1-2, with 7 bases that match TRBD1. The V gene end was trimmed by 6 bases and the J gene end by 4 bases; junction bases not matched to a gene: 8. CDR3 size: 14 residues. Germline V gives CDR1 KGHSH, CDR2 LQKENI. Filled out from reference TRBV18 and TRBJ1-2, the complete variable domain reads NAGVMQNPRHLVRRRGQEARLRCSPMKGHSHVYWYRQLPEEGLKFMVYLQKENIIDESGMPKERFSAEFPKEGPSILRIQQVVRGDSAAYFCASSRAQGSYGYTFGSGTRLTVV.